The next 3 T cell receptor beta chains were all read from a single sample in a study of blood T cell repertoires in COVID-19. The table came from immunoSEQ multiplex PCR; TCRdb's copy has only in-frame clones and leaves some out. The repertoire consists of 250,000 to 350,000 clones, with about 91% occurring once and the leading ten covering approximately 13%. Sequenced input: peripheral blood. Receptor source: a woman in her sixties or seventies with acute or convalescent COVID-19.

The genes are TRBV6-5 and TRBJ1-4, with D unclear. Germline values: CDR1 MNHEY, CDR2 SVGAGI. Trimming removed 8 bases from V and 8 bases from J, with 12 bases in between. This CDR3 is built from 12 residues. The CDR3 loop is CASRGNGEKLFF. CDR3 DNA: TGTGCCAGCCGGGGTAACGGGGAAAAACTGTTTTTT.

This chain connects TRBV27 to TRBJ1-6; D unresolved. The CDR3 has 14 residues. V gave up 7 bases and J gave up 0 bases, with 7 bases separating them. Germline lookup yields CDR1 MNHEY and CDR2 SMNVEV (reference sequence). CDR3: CASTFSSYNSPLHF. CDR3 nucleotides: TGTGCCAGCACCTTTAGCTCCTATAATTCACCCCTCCACTTT.

This chain links TRBV19 with TRBJ2-3; D unresolved. Germline values: CDR1 LNHDA, CDR2 SQIVND (reference sequence). The CDR3 loop spans 13 amino acids. Trimming left V 3 bases short and J 2 bases short, with 6 bases between. In nucleotides, the CDR3 is TGTGCCAGTAGTATGAGCCCCACAGATACGCAGTATTTT. This encodes CASSMSPTDTQYF.